The sequence of this TCR beta chain was determined in a study of CD8 T cells in ankylosing spondylitis (dated by TCRdb to about 2017). In the study overall: The study profiled T cell receptor beta repertoires in healthy donors and ankylosing spondylitis patients to find disease-linked TCR variants. The whole study cohort included roughly 110 healthy donors and about two dozen ankylosing spondylitis patients. Samples of peripheral blood were taken, and for ankylosing spondylitis patients, synovial fluid was collected as well.

The listed sequencing device is Illumina HiSeq 2500. TCR beta libraries were prepared by quantitative 5'-RACE with molecular barcodes. Concerning the study's data processing: A new computational method, built on a probabilistic model of VDJ rearrangement, was used to identify disease-linked TCR variants. The public reads were quality trimmed at Q25 with fastp and then assembled into clones with MiXCR by TCRdb, keeping productive beta chains. Rows merge per CDR3 protein into single entries with the most common DNA and genes. The V and J calls were not made by the authors but by TCRdb's processing. This sample comprises hundreds of thousands of distinct CDR3 sequences, about an eighth of them detected only once. Under 0.6% of the sample is held by the ten biggest clonotypes. As to this clonotype: Which antigen it targets is not known. No per-base quality is available; no much larger clone lies one base away.

On the study overall, not on this receptor specifically: The disease-linked clones were reported as significantly enriched in matched synovial fluid samples from ankylosing spondylitis patients. Some motif variants were previously reported in synovial fluid and blood of reactive arthritis patients, suggesting common disease-initiation mechanisms. A TCR beta motif of several highly homologous amino acid variants appeared characteristic of blood from ankylosing spondylitis patients. The disease-linked clones had a CD8+ phenotype and were found at relatively low frequencies in peripheral blood.

Source material: blood, either unsorted or a sorted T cell fraction (not recorded which). This TCR was recovered from a male donor with ankylosing spondylitis.

The CDR3: CASSQDAGSSYNEQFF. At the DNA level, the sequence is TGCGCCAGCAGCCAGGACGCAGGAAGCTCCTACAATGAGCAGTTCTTC. The rearranged chain carries TRBV5-1 and TRBJ2-1; the D gene identity is not certain. Trimming at the junction amounts to 4 bases on V and 0 bases on J, and the germline ends lie 14 bases apart. CDR1 and CDR2 were assigned from the germline V gene as SGHRS and YFSETQ. Spanning cysteine to phenylalanine, the CDR3 consists of 16 amino acids. CDR3 DNA only is kept here, 48 bases in frame from base 1.